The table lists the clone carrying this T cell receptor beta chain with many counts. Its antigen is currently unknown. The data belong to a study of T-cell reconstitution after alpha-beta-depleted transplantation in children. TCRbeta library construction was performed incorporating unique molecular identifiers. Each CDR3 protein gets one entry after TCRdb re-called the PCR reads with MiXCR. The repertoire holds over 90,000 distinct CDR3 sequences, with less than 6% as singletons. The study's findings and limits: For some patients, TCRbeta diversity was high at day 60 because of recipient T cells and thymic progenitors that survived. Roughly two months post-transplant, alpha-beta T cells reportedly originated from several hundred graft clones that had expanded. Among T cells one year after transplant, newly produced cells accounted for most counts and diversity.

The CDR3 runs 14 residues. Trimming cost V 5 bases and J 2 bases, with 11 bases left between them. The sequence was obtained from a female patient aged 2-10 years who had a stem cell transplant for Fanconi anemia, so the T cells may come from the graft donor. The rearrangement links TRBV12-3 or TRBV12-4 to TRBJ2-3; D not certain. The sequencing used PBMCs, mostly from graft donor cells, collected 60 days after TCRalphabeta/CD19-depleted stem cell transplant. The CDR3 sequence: CASSITVPTDTQYF. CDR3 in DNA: TGTGCCAGCAGTATAACAGTCCCCACAGATACGCAGTATTTT.